The text below deals with one T cell receptor beta chain. These data belong to a study of blood T cell repertoires in COVID-19. Study information: Acute-phase and convalescent COVID-19 samples originated in the United States, Italy and Spain. Sample material is recorded as cDNA or gDNA derived from T cells, B-cell-depleted T cells, or PBMCs.

V was trimmed by 7 bases and J by 4 bases, leaving 13 bases between them. The germline V gene encodes CDR1 SGHTA and CDR2 FQGNSA. The CDR3 has 13 residues. As handled by the study authors: Amplified reference gene primers provided the basis for estimating nucleated cell counts. The protocol was immunoSEQ multiplex PCR, while the TCRdb copy is restricted to in-frame clones and leaves out a portion. V and J calls and clone size are copied from that table; D and trimming were computed from the DNA. The sample yields over 15,000 clones, approximately 86% seen once. The specimen was peripheral blood. The clonotype originates from a human donor in a cohort sampled during active COVID-19. The donor label of this sample is uncertain. The chain couples TRBV7-2 to TRBJ1-2; maybe TRBD1 (5 bases). This chain's CDR3 is CASTQGVGYGYTF. The CDR3 DNA follows: TGTGCCAGCACCCAAGGGGTAGGCTATGGCTACACCTTC.